The 2 T cell receptor beta chains listed next were all sequenced from one sample in a study of blood T cell repertoires in COVID-19. The assay was immunoSEQ multiplex PCR, and TCRdb's table has in-frame clones only and misses some. Here the sample spans 300,000 to 400,000 clones, about 89% being singletons. Sequencing was carried out using peripheral blood. These receptor sequences come from a woman aged 30 to 39 with COVID-19, enrolled during active disease.

The gene calls are TRBV7-8 and TRBJ2-1, with D hard to call. Deletions cut 5 bases from V and 0 bases from J, with 14 bases between. This CDR3 is 16 amino acids long. CDR1 SGHVS and CDR2 FQNEAQ come from the germline V gene. The CDR3 reads CASSPLARSSYNEQFF. In DNA, the CDR3 is TGTGCCAGCAGCCCGCTGGCTAGGAGCTCCTACAATGAGCAGTTCTTC.

In regard to this clone: One junction end disagrees with the germline gene, perhaps due to a read error. The chain joins TRBV29-1 to TRBJ1-6, with a tentative D call TRBD1 (5 bases). There are 14 residues in the CDR3. Germline CDR1 is SQVTM and CDR2 is ANQGSEA. The CDR3, as DNA: TGCAGCGTTAAAGACGGCAGGGATGATTCACCCCTCCACTTT. Translated, it gives CSVKDGRDDSPLHF.